A selection of T cell receptor beta chains follows, all from one sample in a study of T cell responses to AZD1222 COVID-19 vaccine. The protocol was immunoSEQ multiplex PCR, while the TCRdb copy is restricted to in-frame clones and leaves out a portion. The sample carries 180,000 or so clones, approximately 90% recorded once. The source material was peripheral blood, sampled 28 days after the second AZD1222 dose. The receptor set was obtained from an adult who received the AZD1222 COVID-19 vaccine. Each CDR3 is given with its conserved first and last residue. D genes are given only for firm matches. Clone sizes are given selectively: once, few, many, or a class where the clone is expanded.

CDR3aa	CDR3nt	d_gene	j_gene	abundance	v_gene
CASSPSLGSNYGYTF	TGTGCCAGCAGTCCCTCATTAGGGTCTAACTATGGCTACACCTTC	.	TRBJ1-2	few	TRBV2
CASSQGSDRGLYEQYF	TGCGCCAGCAGCCAAGGTTCGGACAGGGGCTTGTACGAGCAGTACTTC	TRBD1	TRBJ2-7	.	TRBV4-1
CASSRDRGANEKLFF	TGTGCCAGCAGCCGAGACAGGGGGGCTAATGAAAAACTGTTTTTT	TRBD1	TRBJ1-4	.	TRBV6-5
CATLARPATNEKLFF	TGTGCCACCCTCGCGAGGCCTGCAACTAATGAAAAACTGTTTTTT	.	TRBJ1-4	.	TRBV19
CASSLDTPGTWRAEAFF	TGTGCCAGCAGCTTAGATACCCCCGGGACCTGGAGGGCTGAAGCTTTCTTT	.	TRBJ1-1	.	TRBV7-9
CASSPLAGGIWGNEQFF	TGTGCCAGCAGCCCGCTAGCGGGAGGCATTTGGGGTAATGAGCAGTTCTTC	TRBD2	TRBJ2-1	.	TRBV3-1/TRBV3-2
CASSSDLRGLGGYTF	TGCGCCAGCAGCTCCGACCTCCGGGGATTAGGGGGCTACACCTTC	.	TRBJ1-2	.	TRBV5-1
CASKLQGEYGYTF	TGTGCCAGCAAACTCCAGGGGGAGTACGGCTACACCTTC	TRBD1	TRBJ1-2	.	TRBV12-3/TRBV12-4
CASSQSLRAGGTEAFF	TGTGCCAGCAGCCAGAGCCTTCGGGCAGGGGGCACTGAAGCTTTCTTT	TRBD1	TRBJ1-1	.	TRBV4-2
CASSNRDRVRSPLHF	TGTGCCAGCAGCAACCGGGACAGGGTGCGTTCACCCCTCCACTTT	TRBD1	TRBJ1-6	.	TRBV11-1
CASSLSRGSEQYF	TGCGCCAGCAGCTTGTCCAGGGGAAGCGAGCAGTACTTC	.	TRBJ2-7	.	TRBV5-1
CASSLGGTSPNEQFF	TGTGCCAGCAGCTTGGGGGGGACTTCTCCCAATGAGCAGTTCTTC	.	TRBJ2-1	.	TRBV5-6
CASSIAASGATQYF	TGTGCCAGTAGTATAGCCGCTAGCGGGGCAACGCAGTATTTT	TRBD2	TRBJ2-3	.	TRBV19
CATSDSRLAGNEQFF	TGTGCCACCAGTGACTCGAGACTAGCGGGCAATGAGCAGTTCTTC	TRBD2	TRBJ2-1	.	TRBV24-1
CASSLAPGTGELFF	TGTGCCAGCAGCTTGGCCCCGGGGACCGGGGAGCTGTTTTTT	.	TRBJ2-2	.	TRBV5-4
CASSPTSGGATEAFF	TGTGCCAGCTCACCAACCAGTGGGGGCGCCACTGAAGCTTTCTTT	.	TRBJ1-1	.	TRBV18
CASRYGTGQGREGYTF	TGTGCCAGCAGATACGGAACGGGACAGGGAAGGGAAGGCTACACCTTC	TRBD1	TRBJ1-2	.	TRBV6-2/TRBV6-3
CASSPPWDREGEQYF	TGTGCCAGCAGCCCGCCCTGGGACAGGGAAGGCGAGCAGTACTTC	TRBD1	TRBJ2-7	.	TRBV5-8
CSAGGRLGTEAFF	TGCAGCGCGGGGGGACGGTTGGGCACTGAAGCTTTCTTT	.	TRBJ1-1	.	TRBV29-1
CASSLVQGQEQFF	TGTGCCAGCAGCTTAGTACAGGGGCAAGAGCAGTTCTTC	TRBD1	TRBJ2-1	.	TRBV7-9
CASSLGEKAHEQYF	TGCGCCAGCAGCTTGGGTGAGAAGGCTCACGAGCAGTACTTC	.	TRBJ2-7	.	TRBV5-1
CASSGTGGRSPLHF	TGTGCCAGCAGCGGGACAGGGGGACGGTCACCCCTCCACTTT	TRBD1	TRBJ1-6	.	TRBV3-1/TRBV3-2
CASSRLAGGQGADTQYF	TGTGCCAGCAGCCGACTAGCGGGAGGGCAAGGTGCAGATACGCAGTATTTT	TRBD2	TRBJ2-3	once	TRBV5-4
CASSFQGQLNTEAFF	TGTGCCAGTAGTTTCCAGGGACAGCTGAACACTGAAGCTTTCTTT	TRBD1	TRBJ1-1	.	TRBV19
CASSVGQGKVVPQYF	TGTGCCAGCAGCGTCGGACAGGGAAAGGTCGTCCCCCAGTACTTC	TRBD1	TRBJ2-5	.	TRBV9
CASSQVGTSADEQFF	TGCGCCAGCAGCCAAGTAGGGACTAGCGCCGATGAGCAGTTCTTC	TRBD2	TRBJ2-1	.	TRBV4-1
CASSHKWHRSKSSYNEQFF	TGTGCCAGCAGCCATAAATGGCACAGGAGTAAGAGCTCCTACAATGAGCAGTTCTTC	.	TRBJ2-1	.	TRBV3-1/TRBV3-2
CASSLDQGSEAFF	TGCGCCAGCAGCTTGGATCAGGGGTCTGAAGCTTTCTTT	.	TRBJ1-1	once	TRBV5-1
CASRQDRAGNQPQHF	TGTGCCAGCAGGCAGGACAGGGCGGGCAATCAGCCCCAGCATTTT	TRBD1	TRBJ1-5	.	TRBV2
CASSIVRGLNTEAFF	TGTGCCAGTAGTATAGTCCGGGGACTGAACACTGAAGCTTTCTTT	.	TRBJ1-1	.	TRBV19
CASSDRGLGSYNSPLHF	TGTGCCAGCAGCGACAGGGGGCTGGGATCCTATAATTCACCCCTCCACTTT	TRBD1	TRBJ1-6	.	TRBV5-6
CASSSIETGSDYTF	TGTGCCAGCAGCTCCATCGAGACAGGGTCCGACTACACCTTC	TRBD1	TRBJ1-2	.	TRBV11-2
CASSLGQNYGYTF	TGCGCCAGCAGCCTGGGACAGAACTATGGCTACACCTTC	TRBD1	TRBJ1-2	once	TRBV10-2
CSVRRSNYGYTF	TGCAGCGTGAGGCGTTCTAACTATGGCTACACCTTC	.	TRBJ1-2	.	TRBV29-1
CASSRVRSSYNEQFF	TGTGCCAGCAGTAGGGTTAGGAGCTCCTACAATGAGCAGTTCTTC	.	TRBJ2-1	.	TRBV5-6
CASSQPGTAYEQYF	TGTGCCAGCAGCCAACCCGGGACAGCCTACGAGCAGTACTTC	TRBD1	TRBJ2-7	.	TRBV5-8
CASSPWASLSEAFF	TGTGCCAGCAGCCCATGGGCGTCGCTTAGTGAAGCTTTCTTT	.	TRBJ1-1	once	TRBV14
CASSLSGTDRGYTF	TGTGCCAGCAGCCTAAGCGGGACAGATCGTGGCTACACCTTC	TRBD1	TRBJ1-2	.	TRBV3-1/TRBV3-2
CASSQTLTGALGYGYTF	TGCGCCAGCAGCCAGACCCTGACAGGGGCCCTTGGCTATGGCTACACCTTC	TRBD1	TRBJ1-2	.	TRBV5-1
CASSQVIFGTDYGYTF	TGTGCCAGCAGCCAAGTCATCTTCGGGACGGACTATGGCTACACCTTC	.	TRBJ1-2	.	TRBV3-1/TRBV3-2
CASSLGQNTEAFF	TGTGCCAGCAGCTTAGGCCAAAACACTGAAGCTTTCTTT	.	TRBJ1-1	.	TRBV7-2
CASSSLRAKNIQYF	TGTGCCAGCAGCTCCCTTCGGGCCAAAAACATTCAGTACTTC	.	TRBJ2-4	.	TRBV5-6
CATSSRKYNEQFF	TGTGCCACCAGCAGTAGGAAATACAATGAGCAGTTCTTC	.	TRBJ2-1	.	TRBV15
CASSWADTQYF	TGTGCCAGCAGCTGGGCAGATACGCAGTATTTT	.	TRBJ2-3	.	TRBV5-6
CASSYSFSGNTIYF	TGTGCCAGCAGTTACTCGTTTTCTGGAAACACCATATATTTT	.	TRBJ1-3	.	TRBV6-5
CASTGQNYGYTF	TGTGCCAGCACAGGACAGAACTATGGCTACACCTTC	.	TRBJ1-2	.	TRBV2
CASSVGLAQETQYF	TGTGCCAGCAGCGTAGGTCTGGCCCAAGAGACCCAGTACTTC	.	TRBJ2-5	.	TRBV9
CASSPGTDYNSPLHF	TGTGCCAGCTCACCCGGGACGGATTATAATTCACCCCTCCACTTT	.	TRBJ1-6	.	TRBV18